This T cell receptor (beta chain) was sequenced for a study of human T cells and chemical hapten exposure. The time point denotes: patch test 1, 2 weeks after DPC sensitization. Noted treatment: therapeutic diphenylcyclopropenone sensitization with weekly scalp DPC. TCRdb reprocessed the RACE reads via MiXCR and lists one record per CDR3 protein. The sample lists around 100,000 distinct CDR3 sequences; about 10% were seen once. This clonotype has at least ten counts. Antigen: not known. Study-level results: Sensitizing with DPC caused no change in TCRs above 1 in 1000 frequency.

This CDR3 has 15 amino acids. From germline, CDR1 is MNHEY and CDR2 SVGEGT. V gave up 8 bases and J gave up 9 bases, with 23 bases separating them. This chain uses TRBV6-2 or TRBV6-3 with TRBJ2-1; TRBD1 or TRBD2 may be the D gene (7 bases each). This TCR came from a woman between 40 and 50 years old with alopecia areata. Some clones in this sample may be carry-over from other donors' samples. The specimen was whole blood, collected in connection with sensitization to the hapten diphenylcyclopropenone (DPC). For the CDR3, the DNA is TGTGCCAGCTCAGGGGGGGGCCGCGTCGACGGTGAGCAGTTCTTC. As protein: CASSGGGRVDGEQFF.